A single TCR beta chain is shown here with its context. What it recognizes is unknown. Sequencing was performed with immunoSEQ multiplex PCR; in TCRdb, only in-frame clones are kept and a portion is missing. The sample has under 85,000 clones, 88% seen once. After removal of 3 bases from V and 3 bases from J, the junction contained 3 bases not matched to a gene. CDR3 length: 15 amino acids. Germline V gene sequence: CDR1 MGHRA, CDR2 YSYEKL. This record belongs to a study of siplizumab effects on memory and regulatory T cells. Overall study results and limits: Mappable alloreactive CD4+ clones were on average about 62% Treg-derived with siplizumab, roughly 25% in controls. Alloreactive sequences tracing back to unstimulated CD4+ memory cells fell significantly with siplizumab. The alloresponse seemed to draw substantially on naive T cells, which appeared more diverse than memory cells.

This clonotype originated in a human donor in good health. Source material: Tregs sorted from blood. The chain couples TRBV4-1 to TRBJ2-1, with 9 positions matching TRBD2. CDR3 nucleotides: TGCGCCAGCAGCCAGGGACTAGCAGACTACAATGAGCAGTTCTTC. Encoded protein: CASSQGLADYNEQFF.